The 13 T cell receptor beta chains below come from one sample, sequenced in a study of early T cells in non-severe SARS-CoV-2 infection. TCRdb recomputed calls from the 5' RACE reads with MiXCR, one row per CDR3 protein. This sample carries approximately 66,000 distinct CDR3 sequences, about 12% of them seen once, and the ten largest clones take roughly 1.1%. This sample comprised whole blood, obtained at baseline. Source of these receptors: an adult who was a healthcare worker with PCR-confirmed SARS-CoV-2 infection or an uninfected control (not recorded which). The donor label of this sample is uncertain.

This chain links TRBV7-2 with TRBJ2-5, with TRBD2 matching 8 bases. Germline V gives CDR1 SGHTA, CDR2 FQGNSA. This CDR3 region has 14 residues. Losses at the gene ends were 3 bases for V and 2 bases for J; bases not matched to a gene: 2. The CDR3 nucleotides are TGTGCCAGCAGCTTTAGCGGGGCACAAGAGACCCAGTACTTC. Its translation: CASSFSGAQETQYF.

Many counts were recorded for this clonotype. The J gene is TRBJ1-1, the V gene TRBV18, with 11 positions matching TRBD1. Trimming at V came to 3 bases and at J to 8 bases, leaving 5 bases not matched to a gene. This CDR3 spans 14 amino acids. The V gene's germline CDR1 is KGHSH and CDR2 LQKENI. The CDR3: CASSPRDRGAEAFF. CDR3 in DNA: TGTGCCAGCTCACCCCGGGACAGGGGGGCGGAAGCTTTCTTT. Combining the CDR3 with reference TRBV18 and TRBJ1-1 gives the whole variable domain NAGVMQNPRHLVRRRGQEARLRCSPMKGHSHVYWYRQLPEEGLKFMVYLQKENIIDESGMPKERFSAEFPKEGPSILRIQQVVRGDSAAYFCASSPRDRGAEAFFGQGTRLTVV.

A few counts support this clonotype. The V and J genes are TRBV12-3 or TRBV12-4 and TRBJ1-6; D unclear. This CDR3 comprises 14 residues. Between the trimmed V and J ends, which lost 2 bases and 8 bases, there was a span of 10 bases. CDR3 bases: TGTGCCAGCAGTTTATCGACTATCTATTCACCCCTCCACTTT. Translating gives CASSLSTIYSPLHF.

This clonotype was seen many times. This sequence joins TRBV7-9 and TRBJ1-1; D ambiguous. The CDR3 is 14 residues long. V lost 0 bases, J lost 8 bases, and 13 bases lay in between. Germline-derived CDR1 and CDR2 are SEHNR and FQNEAQ (reference sequence). The CDR3 loop reads CASSLAGEGIEAFF. CDR3 nucleotides: TGTGCCAGCAGCTTAGCTGGGGAGGGCATAGAAGCTTTCTTT.

This clonotype has ten or more counts. The J gene is TRBJ1-2, the V gene TRBV13; tentatively, D is TRBD1 (5 bases). CDR1 and CDR2 from the germline V gene are PRHDT and FYEKMQ (reference sequence). Trimming took off 1 base at V and 7 bases at J, with 19 bases between the two ends. This CDR3 has 16 amino acids. CDR3 residues: CASSLVGPQGKGGYTF. The DNA of the CDR3 is TGTGCCAGCAGCTTAGTCGGTCCCCAGGGAAAGGGTGGCTACACCTTC.

This clonotype appeared a few times. The chain uses TRBV11-2 and TRBJ2-7, with TRBD2 as a possible D gene (5 bases). CDR3 size: 11 residues. Trimming took 4 bases from V and 7 from J, leaving 8 bases between them. Looked up from germline, CDR1 is SGHAT and CDR2 is FQNNGV. Written as DNA, the CDR3 is TGTGCCAGCAGCTCGGACTTGGAGCAGTACGTC. Encoded protein: CASSSDLEQYV.

There are a few counts of this clonotype. V and J are TRBV6-1 and TRBJ1-1; 7 bases agree with TRBD1. The V and J ends lost 8 bases and 1 base, in that order; junction bases with no gene match: 7. CDR1 MNHNS and CDR2 SASEGT come from the germline V gene. The CDR3 runs 14 residues. The DNA for the CDR3 is TGTGCCAGCGGACGTACAGGGGCGAACACTGAAGCTTTCTTT. Its translation: CASGRTGANTEAFF.

The gene calls are TRBV2 and TRBJ2-7; 8 positions match TRBD1. Germline CDR1 reads SNHLY; CDR2 reads FYNNEI. This CDR3 contains 14 residues. V trimming: 7 bases; J trimming: 4 bases; junction bases outside the gene matches: 9. The CDR3 is CASKQGAFDYEQYV. In nucleotides, the CDR3 is TGTGCCAGCAAGCAGGGGGCCTTCGATTACGAGCAGTACGTC.

This clonotype was recorded many times. The chain recombines TRBV5-6 with TRBJ2-5; tentative D call: TRBD1 (6 bases). The CDR3 has 16 amino acids. Trimming took 0 bases from V and 2 from J, leaving 14 bases between them. Germline lookup yields CDR1 SGHDT and CDR2 YYEEEE. This chain's CDR3 is CASSLGAQGTQETQYF. The CDR3 DNA is TGTGCCAGCAGCTTGGGGGCTCAGGGGACACAAGAGACCCAGTACTTC.

This clonotype was recorded many times. V usage is TRBV6-1 and J usage is TRBJ1-5, with TRBD1 matching over 8 bases. This CDR3 has 16 amino acids. Germline V lookup: CDR1 MNHNS, CDR2 SASEGT. Trimming cost V 6 bases and J 2 bases; bases outside gene matches: 9. The CDR3 sequence is CASSHGDRRGNQPQHF. The CDR3 nucleotides are TGTGCCAGCAGCCACGGGGACAGGCGGGGCAATCAGCCCCAGCATTTT.

This clonotype was seen ten or more times. The genes are TRBV7-2 and TRBJ1-3; the D is unclear. Germline V CDR1 and CDR2: SGHTA, FQGNSA. V gave up 2 bases and J gave up 0 bases, with 8 bases separating them. The CDR3 covers 15 residues. This chain's CDR3 is CASSLSGPSGNTIYF. In DNA, the CDR3 is TGTGCCAGCAGCTTATCAGGCCCCTCTGGAAACACCATATATTTT.

This chain uses TRBV6-1 with TRBJ2-2; D is uncertain. This CDR3 has 15 residues. Trimming shortened V by 2 bases and J by 4 bases, and 11 bases separated the two germline ends. Germline V gene lookup returns CDR1 MNHNS and CDR2 SASEGT. DNA of the CDR3: TGTGCCAGCAGTGAATTTCAGGTGCCCACCGGGGAGCTGTTTTTT. Protein sequence: CASSEFQVPTGELFF.

In this sample, this clonotype turned up many times. The J gene is TRBJ1-5, the V gene TRBV6-1; D unresolved. CDR3 length: 13 amino acids. Trimming cost V 4 bases and J 5 bases, with 9 bases left between them. CDR1 MNHNS and CDR2 SASEGT come from the germline V gene. In DNA, the CDR3 is TGTGCCAGCAGTGCCGACCGAGATCAGCCCCAGCATTTT. Translation gives CASSADRDQPQHF.